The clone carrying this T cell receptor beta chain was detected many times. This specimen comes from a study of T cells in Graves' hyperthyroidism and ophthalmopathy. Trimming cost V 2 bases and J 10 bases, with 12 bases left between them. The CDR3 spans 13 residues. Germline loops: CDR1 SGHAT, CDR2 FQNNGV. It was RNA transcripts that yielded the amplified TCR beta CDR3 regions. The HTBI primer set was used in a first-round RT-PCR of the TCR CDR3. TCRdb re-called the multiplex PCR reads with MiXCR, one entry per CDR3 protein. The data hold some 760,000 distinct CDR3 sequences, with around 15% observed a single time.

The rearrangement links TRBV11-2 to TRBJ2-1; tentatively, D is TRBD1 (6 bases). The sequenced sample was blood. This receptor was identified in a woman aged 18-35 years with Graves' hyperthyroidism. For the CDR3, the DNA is TGTGCCAGCAGCTTAAGCATCAGGGGCGAGCAGTTCTTC. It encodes CASSLSIRGEQFF.